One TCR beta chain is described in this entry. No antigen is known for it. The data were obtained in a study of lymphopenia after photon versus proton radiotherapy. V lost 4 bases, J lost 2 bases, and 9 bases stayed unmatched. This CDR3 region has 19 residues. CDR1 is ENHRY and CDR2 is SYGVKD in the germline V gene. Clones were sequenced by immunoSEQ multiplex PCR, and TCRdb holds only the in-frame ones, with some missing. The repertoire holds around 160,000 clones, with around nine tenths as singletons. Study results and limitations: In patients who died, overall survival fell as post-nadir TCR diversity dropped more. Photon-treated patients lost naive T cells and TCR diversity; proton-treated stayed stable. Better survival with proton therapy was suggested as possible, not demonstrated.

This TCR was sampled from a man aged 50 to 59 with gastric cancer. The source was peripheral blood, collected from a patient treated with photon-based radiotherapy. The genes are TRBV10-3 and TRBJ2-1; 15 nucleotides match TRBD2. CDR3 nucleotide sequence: TGTGCCATCAGTGCCTCCGGGACTAGCGGGAGGTTCCCCTACAATGAGCAGTTCTTC. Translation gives CAISASGTSGRFPYNEQFF.